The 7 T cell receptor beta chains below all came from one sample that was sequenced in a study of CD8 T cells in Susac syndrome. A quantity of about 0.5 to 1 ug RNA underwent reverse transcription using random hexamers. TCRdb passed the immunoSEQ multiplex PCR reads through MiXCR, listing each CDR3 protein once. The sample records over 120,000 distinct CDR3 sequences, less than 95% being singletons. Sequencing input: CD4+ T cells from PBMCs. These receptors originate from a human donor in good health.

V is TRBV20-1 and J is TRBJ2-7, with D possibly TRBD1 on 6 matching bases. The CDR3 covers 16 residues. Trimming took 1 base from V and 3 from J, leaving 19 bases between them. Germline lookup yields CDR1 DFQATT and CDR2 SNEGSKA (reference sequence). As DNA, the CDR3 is TGCAGTGCTAGAGCTAACGACATACAGGGCGTCTACGAGCAGTACTTC. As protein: CSARANDIQGVYEQYF.

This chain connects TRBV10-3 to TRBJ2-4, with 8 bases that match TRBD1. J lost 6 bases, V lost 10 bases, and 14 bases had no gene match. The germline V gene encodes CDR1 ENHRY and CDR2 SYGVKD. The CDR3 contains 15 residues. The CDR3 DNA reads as TGTGCCAGCAAAGGGGCAGGGGGCGCCGGAAACATTCAGTACTTC. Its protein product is CASKGAGGAGNIQYF.

DNA of the CDR3: TGTGCCAGCAGTGTGATAGGGAGCGACTCACCCCTCCACTTT. Encoded protein: CASSVIGSDSPLHF. V is TRBV2 and J is TRBJ1-6; D gene unclear. The CDR3 totals 14 residues. From germline, CDR1 is SNHLY and CDR2 FYNNEI. The V end lost 4 bases, the J end lost 10 bases, and 14 bases lay between the germline ends.

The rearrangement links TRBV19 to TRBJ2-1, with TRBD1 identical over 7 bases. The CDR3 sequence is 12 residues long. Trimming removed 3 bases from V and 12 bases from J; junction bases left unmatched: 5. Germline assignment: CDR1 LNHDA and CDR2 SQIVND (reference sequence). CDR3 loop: CASSIRDSGQFF. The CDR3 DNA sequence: TGTGCCAGTAGTATTCGGGACAGTGGGCAGTTCTTC.

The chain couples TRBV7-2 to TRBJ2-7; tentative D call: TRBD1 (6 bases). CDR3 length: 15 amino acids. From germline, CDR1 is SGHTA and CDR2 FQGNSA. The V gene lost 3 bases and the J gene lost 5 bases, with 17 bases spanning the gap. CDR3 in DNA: TGTGCCAGCAGCTTTGACCCTACCCCAGGGGACGAGCAGTACTTC. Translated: CASSFDPTPGDEQYF.

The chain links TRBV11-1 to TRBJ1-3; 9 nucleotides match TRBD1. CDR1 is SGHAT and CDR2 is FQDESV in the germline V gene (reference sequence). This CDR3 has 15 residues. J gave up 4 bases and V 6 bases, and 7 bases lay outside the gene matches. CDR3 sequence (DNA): TGTGCCAGCAGGGCCCGGACAGGGGCAGGAAACACCATATATTTT. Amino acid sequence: CASRARTGAGNTIYF.

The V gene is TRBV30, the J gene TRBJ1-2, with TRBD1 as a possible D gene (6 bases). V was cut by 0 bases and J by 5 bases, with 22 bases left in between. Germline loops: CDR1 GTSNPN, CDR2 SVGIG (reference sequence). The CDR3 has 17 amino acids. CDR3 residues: CAWSVRQGRRLEYGYTF. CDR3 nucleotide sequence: TGTGCCTGGAGTGTAAGGCAGGGGCGAAGGTTGGAATATGGCTACACCTTC.